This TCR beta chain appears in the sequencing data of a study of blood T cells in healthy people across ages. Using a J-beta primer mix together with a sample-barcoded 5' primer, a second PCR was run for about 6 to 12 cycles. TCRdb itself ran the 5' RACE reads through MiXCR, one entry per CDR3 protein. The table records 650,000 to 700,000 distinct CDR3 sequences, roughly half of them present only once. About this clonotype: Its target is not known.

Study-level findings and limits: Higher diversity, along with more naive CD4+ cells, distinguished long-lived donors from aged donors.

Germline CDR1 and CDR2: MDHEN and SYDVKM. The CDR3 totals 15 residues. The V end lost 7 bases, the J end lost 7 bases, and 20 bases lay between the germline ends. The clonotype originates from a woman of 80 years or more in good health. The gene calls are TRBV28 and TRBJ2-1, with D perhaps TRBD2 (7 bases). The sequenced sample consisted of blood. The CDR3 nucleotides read TGTGCCAGCACCAGGAGGGGGGGGCCATTTAATGAGCAGTTCTTC. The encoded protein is CASTRRGGPFNEQFF.